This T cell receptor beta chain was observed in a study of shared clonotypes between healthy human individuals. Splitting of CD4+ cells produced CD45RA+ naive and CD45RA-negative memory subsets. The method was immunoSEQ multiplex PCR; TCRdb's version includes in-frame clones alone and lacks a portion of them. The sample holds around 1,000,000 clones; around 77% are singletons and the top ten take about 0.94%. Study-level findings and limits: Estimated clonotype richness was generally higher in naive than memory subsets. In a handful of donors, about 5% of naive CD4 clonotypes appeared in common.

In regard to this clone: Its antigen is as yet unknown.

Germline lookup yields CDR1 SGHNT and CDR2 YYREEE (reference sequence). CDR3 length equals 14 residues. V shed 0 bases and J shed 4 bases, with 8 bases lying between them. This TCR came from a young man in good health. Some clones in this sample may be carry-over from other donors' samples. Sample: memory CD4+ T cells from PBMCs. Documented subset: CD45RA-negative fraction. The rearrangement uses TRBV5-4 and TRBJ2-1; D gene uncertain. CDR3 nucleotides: TGTGCCAGCAGCTTGGCTGCGAGTTACAATGAGCAGTTCTTC. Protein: CASSLAASYNEQFF. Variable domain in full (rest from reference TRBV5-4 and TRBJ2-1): ETGVTQSPTHLIKTRGQQVTLRCSSQSGHNTVSWYQQALGQGPQFIFQYYREEENGRGNFPPRFSGLQFPNYSSELNVNALELDDSALYLCASSLAASYNEQFFGPGTRLTVL.